Detailed here is one T cell receptor (beta chain). Its antigen is unidentified. TCRdb reprocessed the 5' RACE reads, keeping one entry per CDR3 protein, no DNA. The listing contains roughly 390,000 distinct CDR3 sequences. The CDR3 has 13 amino acids. Per the germline V gene, CDR1 is SGHRS and CDR2 is YFSETQ. The data stem from a study of T cells expressing NK-cell markers. The wider study: Cells sorted as CD3+CD56+NKG2C+, CD3+CD56+NKG2C- and CD3+CD56-NKG2C+ T cells supplied the TCR beta repertoires. HCMV serostatus: seven of eight sequenced donors positive, one negative.

General study points: It is unclear if expanded NKG2C-expressing clones target HCMV antigens.

The rearrangement uses TRBV5-1 and TRBJ1-5; TCRdb's assignment of TRBD1 cannot be checked, as there is no DNA. The TCR comes from a woman in her forties or fifties in good health. Material: blood T cells: a sorted CD56 or NKG2C T cell subset, CD4+ or CD8+ T cells, or bulk PBMC T cells (not recorded which). CDR3 amino acids: CATTQGPNQPQHF.